Presented here are 9 T cell receptor beta chains from one specimen sequenced in a study of low-dose radiotherapy and immunotherapy resistance in tumors. TRAV- and TRBV-specific primers primed first-strand cDNA, covering alpha and beta chains. The TCRs were subjected to amplification over about 20 PCR cycles employing a constant-region primer in conjunction with a V-primer adapter. MiXCR was run by TCRdb on the reads, yielding one entry per CDR3 protein. Found here are roughly 10,000 distinct CDR3 sequences, less than 60% of them singletons; the top ten hold 7% to 8.5%. The origin of the receptors is a human donor with advanced metastatic prostate, ovarian, gallbladder or colorectal cancer (not recorded which). This table probably holds off-target reads from a library built for another chain.

The CDR3, as DNA: TGCGCCAGCTCAATGAGGGTGTTCTACGAGCAGTACTTC. It specifies CASSMRVFYEQYF. The chain has TRBV23-1 and TRBJ2-7; a possible D gene is TRBD2 (5 bases). TRBV23-1 is given ORF status, its function remaining uncertain. V dropped 8 bases and J dropped 3 bases, with 14 bases sitting between them. This CDR3 is 13 amino acids long.

In this sample, this clonotype turned up a few times. CDR3 in DNA: TGTGCCATCAGTGGATCGTCGGGACAGGGAACCTACGAGCAGTACTTC. Its translation: CAISGSSGQGTYEQYF. J is TRBJ2-7 and V is TRBV10-3, with TRBD1 matching 9 bases. Looked up from germline, CDR1 is ENHRY and CDR2 is SYGVKD. V lost 4 bases and J lost 2; bases outside the gene matches: 9. CDR3 length equals 16 residues.

This clonotype was counted a single time. The chain couples TRBV18 to TRBJ2-1, with D unclear. This CDR3 comprises 11 residues. The V end was cut by 6 bases, the J end by 9 bases, with 9 bases between. Looked up from germline, CDR1 is KGHSH and CDR2 is LQKENI. The CDR3 loop reads CASSPDIEQFF. The CDR3 region has the DNA TGTGCCAGCTCTCCAGATATTGAGCAGTTCTTC.

There are a few counts of this clonotype. The V call is TRBV5-1, the J call TRBJ1-5, with a tentative D call TRBD1 (6 bases). Germline V gene lookup returns CDR1 SGHRS and CDR2 YFSETQ. V lost 4 bases to trimming and J lost 2 bases, with 10 bases between them. This CDR3 region has 14 residues. The CDR3 nucleotides read TGCGCCAGCAGCATCAGGGGAGGCAATCAGCCCCAGCATTTT. As protein: CASSIRGGNQPQHF. The full variable domain, completed using reference TRBV5-1 and TRBJ1-5, is KAGVTQTPRYLIKTRGQQVTLSCSPISGHRSVSWYQQTPGQGLQFLFEYFSETQRNKGNFPGRFSGRQFSNSRSEMNVSTLELGDSALYLCASSIRGGNQPQHFGDGTRLSIL.

The rearrangement joins TRBV6-8 to TRBJ1-4, with D unresolved. V lost 3 bases to trimming and J lost 7 bases, with 12 bases between them. This CDR3 has 14 amino acids. Germline V lookup: CDR1 MNHGY, CDR2 SAAAGT. In DNA, the CDR3 is TGTGCCAGCAGTTATAGACTCTTAAGTGAAAAACTGTTTTTT. As protein: CASSYRLLSEKLFF.

The CDR3 coding sequence is TGTGCCAGCAGTACCGATAGATTCCATGGCTACACCTTC. Residues: CASSTDRFHGYTF. This chain links TRBV28 with TRBJ1-2; D gene uncertain. Germline V gene lookup returns CDR1 MDHEN and CDR2 SYDVKM. This CDR3 has 13 amino acids. V lost 5 bases and J 6 bases, leaving 13 bases between the germline ends.

The V call is TRBV29-1, the J call TRBJ1-2; D gene unclear. Germline CDR1 is SQVTM and CDR2 is ANQGSEA. The ends were cut back, 1 base at V and 5 bases at J, with 11 bases in the middle. The CDR3 contains 13 residues. CDR3 residues: CSVEVGRKYGYTF. In DNA form, the CDR3 reads TGCAGCGTTGAAGTAGGCAGGAAGTATGGCTACACCTTC.

This clonotype appeared a few times. The chain has TRBV11-2 and TRBJ2-1; D might be TRBD1 (5 bases). CDR3 length equals 15 residues. Germline V gene lookup returns CDR1 SGHAT and CDR2 FQNNGV. V was clipped by 6 bases and J by 10 bases, with 22 bases between them. The CDR3 DNA reads TGTGCCAGCAGAGGGATTCGTAACAGGCCAGTGGAGCAGTTCTTC. It encodes CASRGIRNRPVEQFF. Full variable domain (outside the CDR3, taken from reference TRBV11-2 and TRBJ2-1): EAGVAQSPRYKIIEKRQSVAFWCNPISGHATLYWYQQILGQGPKLLIQFQNNGVVDDSQLPKDRFSAERLKGVDSTLKIQPAKLEDSAVYLCASRGIRNRPVEQFFGPGTRLTVL.

The J gene is TRBJ2-2, the V gene TRBV2; no definite D call. Germline CDR1 SNHLY, CDR2 FYNNEI. The CDR3 is 14 residues long. The V end was cut by 6 bases, the J end by 1 base, with 9 bases between. The CDR3 region is CASRRTVNTGELFF. The CDR3 coding sequence is TGTGCCAGCAGGAGGACGGTGAACACCGGGGAGCTGTTTTTT.